This entry concerns a single T cell receptor beta chain. What it recognizes is unknown. These data are taken from a study of T cell responses to AZD1222 COVID-19 vaccine. Study-wide background: It was second doses at about 4 or about 12 weeks that were pooled. General study points: Vaccination with two AZD1222 doses was followed by a rise in Spike-specific TCR breadth and depth. Across the whole spike, CD4 TCRs peaked at regions 160-218 and 743-854. Epitopes outside B.1.351 and B.1.1.7 mutated regions reportedly drew nearly half of spike TCRs.

This CDR3 has 17 amino acids. Germline CDR1 is SEHNR and CDR2 is FQNEAQ (reference sequence). V lost 3 bases and J lost 5; bases outside the gene matches: 10. Measured with immunoSEQ multiplex PCR; TCRdb has only the in-frame clones, and not every one. The sample consists of more than 95,000 clones, 80% to 95% of them appearing once. The receptor's source is an adult in good health. The sequences come from peripheral blood, collected on day 0 of AZD1222 vaccination. V usage is TRBV7-9 and J usage is TRBJ1-6, with 7 bases fitting TRBD1. The CDR3 bases are TGTGCCAGCAGCTTGCTGGGAGGGGGCTTCCATAATTCACCCCTCCACTTT. Translated, it gives CASSLLGGGFHNSPLHF.